The 21 T cell receptor beta chains below come from one sample, sequenced in a study of blood T cells in healthy people across ages. Together with a sample-barcoded 5' primer, a J-beta primer mix was included in a second PCR lasting roughly 6 to 12 cycles. Each CDR3 protein is one row after TCRdb ran MiXCR on the 5' RACE reads. Of about 1.4 million distinct CDR3 sequences listed, approximately 60% were seen once; the top ten hold more than 6%. Sequenced: blood. The origin of the receptors is a man between 18 and 35 years old in good health.

The V and J genes are TRBV20-1 and TRBJ2-5, with TRBD2 matching 9 bases. This CDR3 is built from 17 residues. The trim removed 3 bases at V and 1 base at J, leaving 12 bases unmatched. Germline CDR1 is DFQATT and CDR2 is SNEGSKA (reference sequence). DNA for the CDR3: TGCAGTGCTAGCTTGTGGCTAGCGGGGATGTTCCAAGAGACCCAGTACTTC. Amino acids: CSASLWLAGMFQETQYF.

The genes are TRBV2 and TRBJ1-1, with a possible D match to TRBD1 (6 bases). The V end was cut by 5 bases, the J end by 3 bases, with 7 bases between. The CDR3 length is 12 residues. CDR1 SNHLY and CDR2 FYNNEI come from the germline V gene. CDR3 protein: CASSRTDTEAFF. Here the CDR3 DNA reads TGTGCCAGCAGTCGGACAGACACTGAAGCTTTCTTT.

This chain connects TRBV12-3 or TRBV12-4 to TRBJ2-3; D uncertain. Trimming removed 6 bases at V and 4 bases at J, with 11 bases between. The CDR3 is made up of 13 amino acids. Here the CDR3 DNA reads TGTGCCAGCAGCCCCCTGAGGTCAGATACGCAGTATTTT. Its translation: CASSPLRSDTQYF.

The chain joins TRBV20-1 to TRBJ2-1; 10 bases align to TRBD2. The CDR3 runs to 14 residues. The germline V gene has CDR1 DFQATT and CDR2 SNEGSKA (reference sequence). V lost 6 bases, J lost 8 bases, and 10 bases stayed unmatched. CDR3 in DNA: TGCAGTGCCGTAGGGACTAGCGTCACGGATGAGCAGTTCTTC. Its protein is CSAVGTSVTDEQFF.

This clonotype was picked up a small number of times. The chain is built from TRBV28 and TRBJ1-4, with D unresolved. The V gene's germline CDR1 is MDHEN and CDR2 SYDVKM. The CDR3 sequence is 11 residues long. V was shortened by 5 bases and J by 4 bases, with 2 bases between the two germline ends. The CDR3 region has the DNA TGTGCCAGCAGTATTAATGAAAAACTGTTTTTT. It is translated as CASSINEKLFF.

The chain uses TRBV25-1 and TRBJ2-3; a weak D match, TRBD1 (6 bases). Germline V lookup: CDR1 MGHDK, CDR2 SYGVNS. V was cut by 8 bases and J by 3 bases, with 12 bases left in between. CDR3 size: 13 residues. CDR3 in amino acids: CASGERGTDTQYF. The DNA of the CDR3 is TGTGCCAGCGGAGAGAGGGGGACAGATACGCAGTATTTT. Full variable domain (outside the CDR3, taken from reference TRBV25-1 and TRBJ2-3): EADIYQTPRYLVIGTGKKITLECSQTMGHDKMYWYQQDPGMELHLIHYSYGVNSTEKGDLSSESTVSRIRTEHFPLTLESARPSHTSQYLCASGERGTDTQYFGPGTRLTVL.

This clonotype occurred once. This rearrangement joins TRBV28 to TRBJ1-4; D not certain. The CDR3 contains 14 residues. Germline V gene data show CDR1 as MDHEN and CDR2 as SYDVKM. V was shortened by 4 bases and J by 2 bases, with 8 bases between the two germline ends. CDR3 region: CASSSVETNEKLFF. The CDR3 DNA reads as TGTGCCAGCAGTTCAGTGGAGACTAATGAAAAACTGTTTTTT.

The chain links TRBV6-6 to TRBJ2-7, with D perhaps matching TRBD2 (5 bases). Per germline, CDR1 MNHNY and CDR2 SVGAGI (reference sequence). The V end was cut by 2 bases, the J end by 0 bases, with 14 bases between. This CDR3 has 16 amino acids. CDR3 DNA: TGTGCCAGCAGTTACCGGCCCCGAGGGAGCTCCTACGAGCAGTACTTC. Translated: CASSYRPRGSSYEQYF.

Details on this clonotype: The junction and the germline gene differ at one end; a read error may be behind it. The chain links TRBV12-3 or TRBV12-4 to TRBJ2-1; TRBD2 matches 14 bases. CDR3 size: 17 residues. The CDR3 nucleotides are TGTGCCAGCAGTTCCCCCTTGGGACTAGCGGGAGCTAATGAGCGGTTCTTC. It yields the protein CASSSPLGLAGANERFF.

This clonotype occurred a few times. This chain uses TRBV27 with TRBJ2-1, with D possibly being TRBD2 (7 bases). This CDR3 comprises 16 residues. V was clipped by 4 bases and J by 0 bases, with 13 bases between them. The germline CDR1 and CDR2 sequences are MNHEY and SMNVEV (reference sequence). The CDR3 nucleotides read TGTGCCAGCAGTTCCTCGGGGGGCGCCTCCTACAATGAGCAGTTCTTC. The encoded protein is CASSSSGGASYNEQFF.

In the case of this clonotype: One end of the junction is discordant with germline, which a read error may explain. The chain employs TRBV25-1 and TRBJ2-1; D assignment may be TRBD1 or TRBD2 (6 bases each). Germline-derived CDR1 and CDR2 are MGHDK and SYGVNS. The CDR3 has 13 residues. In nucleotides, the CDR3 is TGTGCCAGCAGTTATGGGGGGCTGGATGAGCGGTTCTTC. This encodes CASSYGGLDERFF. The full variable domain, rest sourced from reference TRBV25-1 and TRBJ2-1, is EADIYQTPRYLVIGTGKKITLECSQTMGHDKMYWYQQDPGMELHLIHYSYGVNSTEKGDLSSESTVSRIRTEHFPLTLESARPSHTSQYLCASSYGGLDERFFGPGTRLTVL.

This sequence joins TRBV29-1 and TRBJ2-3; 8 nucleotides align to TRBD2. J lost 4 bases, V lost 6 bases, and 12 bases had no gene match. Germline CDR1 reads SQVTM; CDR2 reads ANQGSEA. There are 15 residues in the CDR3. In nucleotides, the CDR3 is TGCAGCGTACCCAGGGTAGCGGGGATGGCAGATACGCAGTATTTT. Its translation is CSVPRVAGMADTQYF.

This chain connects TRBV7-9 to TRBJ2-5, with D unclear. The CDR3 spans 13 residues. Per the germline V gene, CDR1 is SEHNR and CDR2 is FQNEAQ (reference sequence). The V and J ends lost 4 bases and 2 bases respectively, with 8 bases between them. CDR3 DNA sequence: TGTGCCAGCAGCTCCCCCATGCAAGAGACCCAGTACTTC. Residues: CASSSPMQETQYF.

This clonotype occurred a few times. The V and J genes are TRBV12-3 or TRBV12-4 and TRBJ2-7, with 11 positions matching TRBD1. This CDR3 region has 16 residues. J was trimmed by 3 bases and V by 5 bases; bases with no gene match: 9. The CDR3 reads CASSPTTGTGGYEQYF. The CDR3 DNA is TGTGCCAGCAGTCCCACAACCGGGACAGGGGGCTACGAGCAGTACTTC.

There are a few counts of this clonotype. CDR3 in DNA: TGTGCCAGCAGCAACCGCCACCGGGACAACACAGATACGCAGTATTTT. Amino acid sequence: CASSNRHRDNTDTQYF. The chain combines TRBV7-2 with TRBJ2-3; TRBD1 might be the D (6 bases). V gave up 5 bases and J gave up 2 bases, with 17 bases separating them. The CDR3 is 16 residues long. Germline V gene sequence: CDR1 SGHTA, CDR2 FQGNSA.

This chain connects TRBV29-1 to TRBJ1-4, with D tentatively TRBD1 (5 bases). The V and J ends lost 3 bases and 7 bases respectively, with 12 bases between them. Germline-derived CDR1 and CDR2 are SQVTM and ANQGSEA. CDR3 size: 13 residues. CDR3 in DNA: TGCAGCGTTGATGGGGGACGGAGTGAAAAACTGTTTTTT. The encoded protein is CSVDGGRSEKLFF. The whole variable domain, remainder taken from reference TRBV29-1 and TRBJ1-4, is SAVISQKPSRDICQRGTSLTIQCQVDSQVTMMFWYRQQPGQSLTLIATANQGSEATYESGFVIDKFPISRPNLTFSTLTVSNMSPEDSSIYLCSVDGGRSEKLFFGSGTQLSVL.

The chain recombines TRBV5-5 with TRBJ2-5; D perhaps matches TRBD1 (6 bases). CDR1 and CDR2 from the germline V gene are SGHKS and YYEKEE (reference sequence). Trimming shortened V by 2 bases and J by 2 bases, and 13 bases separated the two germline ends. The CDR3 is 15 amino acids. CDR3 DNA: TGTGCCAGCAGCTTTTACACAGGGTCGCAAGAGACCCAGTACTTC. Its translation is CASSFYTGSQETQYF. The full variable domain, its missing parts supplied by reference TRBV5-5 and TRBJ2-5, is DAGVTQSPTHLIKTRGQQVTLRCSPISGHKSVSWYQQVLGQGPQFIFQYYEKEERGRGNFPDRFSARQFPNYSSELNVNALLLGDSALYLCASSFYTGSQETQYFGPGTRLLVL.

This clonotype has only a few counts. The chain has TRBV29-1 and TRBJ2-1, with D perhaps given as TRBD1 or TRBD2 (7 bases each). The germline CDR1 and CDR2 sequences are SQVTM and ANQGSEA. V was cut by 6 bases and J by 4 bases, with 19 bases left in between. The CDR3 is 15 residues long. The CDR3 spells CSVPGEGAVYNEQFF. The CDR3 coding sequence is TGCAGCGTCCCAGGGGAGGGGGCGGTTTACAATGAGCAGTTCTTC.

The J gene is TRBJ2-7, the V gene TRBV27, with D possibly matching TRBD2 (5 bases). Germline CDR1 MNHEY, CDR2 SMNVEV (reference sequence). V lost 3 bases to trimming and J lost 3 bases, with 12 bases between them. The CDR3 is 14 amino acids. CDR3 in DNA: TGTGCCAGCAGTTTGAGGGCCCGGGGCTACGAGCAGTACTTC. Translation: CASSLRARGYEQYF.

The rearrangement joins TRBV20-1 to TRBJ2-5; 15 nucleotides agree with TRBD2. V lost 5 bases to trimming and J lost 11 bases; unmatched junction nucleotides: 9. The germline V gene has CDR1 DFQATT and CDR2 SNEGSKA (reference sequence). The length of the CDR3 is 14 residues. This CDR3 is CSAPGLAGGDEQYF. CDR3 nucleotide sequence: TGCAGTGCTCCCGGACTAGCGGGAGGGGATGAGCAGTACTTC.

The chain links TRBV6-2 or TRBV6-3 to TRBJ2-4; TRBD2 agrees at 8 bases. This CDR3 contains 17 residues. Germline lookup yields CDR1 MNHEY and CDR2 SVGEGT. V lost 4 bases and J lost 0; bases outside the gene matches: 8. DNA of the CDR3: TGTGCCAGCAGTTTCCTAAGACTAGCGCTAGCCAAAAACATTCAGTACTTC. Amino acid sequence: CASSFLRLALAKNIQYF.